Each of the 27 T cell receptor beta chains below was sequenced from the same sample in a study of cytomegalovirus exposure and HLA in healthy donors. PCR employed 60 Vbeta and 13 Jbeta primers. This table comes from immunoSEQ multiplex PCR, and its TCRdb copy is limited to in-frame clones, with some not included. The sample has under 90,000 clones, roughly 75% seen once. The material sequenced was PBMCs. These receptors originate from a woman aged 40 to 49 in good health and CMV-seronegative.

This clone was observed once. The chain has TRBV11-3 and TRBJ2-1; 12 nucleotides line up with TRBD2. Per germline, CDR1 SGHNT and CDR2 YENEEA. With 0 bases clipped from V and 7 bases from J, the junction kept 7 bases outside the gene matches. The CDR3 spans 17 residues. The CDR3 DNA reads as TGTGCCAGCAGCTTAGATCCAGGCCTAGCGGGAGGGAATGAGCAGTTCTTC. It translates to CASSLDPGLAGGNEQFF.

V is TRBV11-2 and J is TRBJ1-5, with D maybe TRBD1 (6 bases). Per the germline V gene, CDR1 is SGHAT and CDR2 is FQNNGV. V lost 4 bases, J lost 1 base, and 11 bases lay in between. CDR3 length equals 15 residues. The CDR3 loop reads CASSSLQGSNQPQHF. The CDR3 nucleotides read TGTGCCAGCAGCTCCCTTCAGGGGAGCAATCAGCCCCAGCATTTT.

The V call is TRBV5-6, the J call TRBJ2-2, with TRBD2 identical over 9 bases. Trimming cost V 1 base and J 9 bases; bases outside gene matches: 16. The CDR3 extends over 18 amino acids. Germline CDR1 and CDR2: SGHDT and YYEEEE. CDR3 sequence reads: CASSLSQRGAPSVRELFF. The DNA of the CDR3 is TGTGCCAGCAGCTTGTCTCAGCGGGGGGCCCCCTCGGTCCGGGAGCTGTTTTTT.

This chain joins TRBV7-6 and TRBJ1-1; TRBD1 matches at 9 bases. The CDR3 is made up of 15 amino acids. Germline loops: CDR1 SGHVS, CDR2 FNYEAQ. The J segment lost 1 base and the V segment lost 0 bases, leaving 0 bases of the junction unmatched. The CDR3 here is CASSLAGQGNTEAFF. CDR3 DNA sequence: TGTGCCAGCAGCTTAGCGGGACAGGGGAACACTGAAGCTTTCTTT.

The CDR3 loop is CASSTKQGRDGYTF. As DNA, the CDR3 is TGCGCCAGCAGCACCAAACAGGGAAGGGATGGCTACACCTTC. This rearrangement joins TRBV5-1 to TRBJ1-2; possible D gene TRBD1, 6 bases. The CDR3 has 14 residues. V lost 4 bases, J lost 6 bases, and 16 bases lay in between. Germline lookup yields CDR1 SGHRS and CDR2 YFSETQ.

The chain carries TRBV6-4 and TRBJ2-3; D call uncertain. This CDR3 spans 13 amino acids. Germline V gene lookup returns CDR1 MRHNA and CDR2 SNTAGT. V shed 3 bases and J shed 2 bases, with 6 bases lying between them. This CDR3 reads CASSESATDTQYF. CDR3 DNA: TGTGCCAGCAGTGAGAGCGCCACAGATACGCAGTATTTT.

The rearrangement joins TRBV9 to TRBJ2-1; the match to TRBD2 covers 7 bases. There are 16 residues in the CDR3. Unmatched junction bases numbered 15, after V lost 3 bases and J lost 9 bases. Per germline, CDR1 SGDLS and CDR2 YYNGEE. CDR3 sequence: CASSEPPAGEAGEQFF. Here the CDR3 DNA reads TGTGCCAGCAGCGAGCCCCCGGCGGGAGAGGCGGGTGAGCAGTTCTTC.

The genes are TRBV7-2 and TRBJ2-1; 8 bases map to TRBD2. J lost 5 bases, V lost 1 base, and 4 bases had no gene match. Per germline, CDR1 SGHTA and CDR2 FQGNSA. This CDR3 has 15 residues. The CDR3: CASSLELLADNEQFF. CDR3 nucleotides: TGTGCCAGCAGCTTAGAGCTACTAGCGGACAATGAGCAGTTCTTC. Variable domain in full (rest from reference TRBV7-2 and TRBJ2-1): GAGVSQSPSNKVTEKGKDVELRCDPISGHTALYWYRQSLGQGLEFLIYFQGNSAPDKSGLPSDRFSAERTGGSVSTLTIQRTQQEDSAVYLCASSLELLADNEQFFGPGTRLTVL.

This clone was seen a few times. The J gene is TRBJ2-5, the V gene TRBV7-8; 8 positions agree with TRBD1. This CDR3 spans 15 amino acids. The J segment lost 4 bases and the V segment lost 5 bases, leaving 9 bases of the junction unmatched. In germline, CDR1 is SGHVS, CDR2 FQNEAQ. The CDR3 DNA is TGTGCCAGCAGCCTTTCAGGGGGCGCGGGAGAGACCCAGTACTTC. This gives the protein CASSLSGGAGETQYF.

The CDR3 DNA sequence: TGTGCCAGCAGTGTGGACAGGGGGCCAGATACGCAGTATTTT. Encoded protein: CASSVDRGPDTQYF. The chain carries TRBV6-1 and TRBJ2-3, with TRBD1 matching 11 bases. CDR1 is MNHNS and CDR2 is SASEGT in the germline V gene. The junction had 1 base not matched to a gene; V was cut back by 4 bases and J by 4 bases. CDR3 length: 14 amino acids.

This clone has a handful of counts. The chain is built from TRBV5-1 and TRBJ2-3; D unclear. The CDR3 totals 11 residues. V was shortened by 0 bases and J by 10 bases, with 6 bases between the two germline ends. Germline V gene sequence: CDR1 SGHRS, CDR2 YFSETQ. In DNA form, the CDR3 reads TGCGCCAGCAGCTTGGGTTTATCGCAGTATTTT. Its translation: CASSLGLSQYF. Combining the CDR3 with reference TRBV5-1 and TRBJ2-3 gives the whole variable domain KAGVTQTPRYLIKTRGQQVTLSCSPISGHRSVSWYQQTPGQGLQFLFEYFSETQRNKGNFPGRFSGRQFSNSRSEMNVSTLELGDSALYLCASSLGLSQYFGPGTRLTVL.

The chain uses TRBV2 and TRBJ2-3, with TRBD2 matching 10 bases. Trimming took 1 base from V and 2 from J; bases not matched to a gene: 12. The CDR3 is 19 amino acids. Germline CDR1 reads SNHLY; CDR2 reads FYNNEI. The CDR3 nucleotides read TGTGCCAGCAGTGAAGAAAGCGGGAGGGCCGCAGCAAACACAGATACGCAGTATTTT. Its translation: CASSEESGRAAANTDTQYF.

This chain joins TRBV11-1 and TRBJ2-7; possible D gene TRBD2, 6 bases. The CDR3 has 11 amino acids. The ends were cut back, 11 bases at V and 3 bases at J, with 11 bases in the middle. Germline V gene sequence: CDR1 SGHAT, CDR2 FQDESV (reference sequence). The CDR3 reads CASGDFYEQYF. For the CDR3, the DNA is TGTGCCTCGGGGGACTTCTACGAGCAGTACTTC.

The chain couples TRBV10-3 to TRBJ1-5, with 8 bases identical to TRBD1. J gave up 6 bases and V 3 bases, and 10 bases lay outside the gene matches. The CDR3 consists of 16 residues. Per germline, CDR1 ENHRY and CDR2 SYGVKD. CDR3 sequence: CAISETDRDGRQPQHF. The CDR3 nucleotides are TGTGCCATCAGTGAAACGGACAGGGATGGACGTCAGCCCCAGCATTTT.

This clone was observed a single time. The V and J genes are TRBV10-3 and TRBJ2-5; TRBD1 aligns across 11 bases. CDR3 length: 15 residues. The V segment lost 4 bases and the J segment 3 bases; nucleotides outside the gene matches: 4. Germline CDR1 ENHRY, CDR2 SYGVKD. The CDR3 bases are TGTGCCATCAGTGGTAGGACAGGGGGCGAAGAGACCCAGTACTTC. This encodes CAISGRTGGEETQYF.

The chain carries TRBV29-1 and TRBJ2-2; D not certain. Trimming pared 5 bases from V and 5 bases from J, leaving 12 bases between. The CDR3 spans 13 residues. Germline V gene data show CDR1 as SQVTM and CDR2 as ANQGSEA. This chain's CDR3 is CSVFRVSTGELFF. As DNA, the CDR3 is TGCAGCGTTTTTCGAGTGTCTACCGGGGAGCTGTTTTTT.

The rearrangement joins TRBV7-2 to TRBJ1-1, with 11 bases identical to TRBD1. The trim removed 5 bases at V and 0 bases at J, leaving 2 bases unmatched. This CDR3 has 15 residues. Germline loops: CDR1 SGHTA, CDR2 FQGNSA. The CDR3 protein is CASSKGQGVNTEAFF. CDR3 DNA sequence: TGTGCCAGCAGCAAGGGACAGGGGGTGAACACTGAAGCTTTCTTT.

The V call is TRBV7-9, the J call TRBJ1-2; TRBD1 agrees at 8 bases. CDR1 and CDR2 from the germline V gene are SEHNR and FQNEAQ (reference sequence). The CDR3 has 15 residues. The V segment lost 3 bases and the J segment 8 bases; nucleotides outside the gene matches: 11. CDR3 sequence (DNA): TGTGCCAGCAGCTTCGGACAGGGAACCATAAAGGGCTACACCTTC. Encoded protein: CASSFGQGTIKGYTF.

This rearrangement joins TRBV28 to TRBJ1-4; 9 bases match TRBD1. V lost 6 bases, J lost 8 bases, and 10 bases stayed unmatched. The CDR3 loop spans 15 amino acids. Germline CDR1 MDHEN, CDR2 SYDVKM. In DNA, the CDR3 is TGTGCCAGCAGGACCCGGTGGGGGACAGGGGAAAAACTGTTTTTT. It codes for CASRTRWGTGEKLFF.

This chain uses TRBV5-1 with TRBJ2-1; 13 bases agree with TRBD2. CDR3 length: 16 residues. Trimming at V came to 7 bases and at J to 9 bases, leaving 13 bases not matched to a gene. Germline lookup yields CDR1 SGHRS and CDR2 YFSETQ. The CDR3 sequence is CASGHQSGLAGVEQFF. The CDR3 region has the DNA TGCGCCAGCGGACACCAAAGCGGACTAGCGGGAGTTGAGCAGTTCTTC. Full variable domain (remainder filled in from reference TRBV5-1 and TRBJ2-1): KAGVTQTPRYLIKTRGQQVTLSCSPISGHRSVSWYQQTPGQGLQFLFEYFSETQRNKGNFPGRFSGRQFSNSRSEMNVSTLELGDSALYLCASGHQSGLAGVEQFFGPGTRLTVL.

The sample holds a few counts of this clone. The chain combines TRBV5-1 with TRBJ2-1, with D hard to call. The CDR3 is 12 residues long. Germline-derived CDR1 and CDR2 are SGHRS and YFSETQ. V lost 4 bases to trimming and J lost 7 bases, with 9 bases between them. The CDR3 reads CASSPSGNEQFF. Here the CDR3 DNA reads TGCGCCAGCAGCCCTTCGGGTAATGAGCAGTTCTTC.

This clone was counted only a few times. The CDR3 DNA reads as TGTGCCAGCTCACCCTCGGTCTATGAGACCCAGTACTTC. Translated: CASSPSVYETQYF. The rearrangement uses TRBV18 and TRBJ2-5, with D hard to call. The V end lost 3 bases, the J end lost 5 bases, and 10 bases lay between the germline ends. Germline CDR1 and CDR2: KGHSH and LQKENI. The CDR3 is 13 amino acids.

The genes are TRBV29-1 and TRBJ1-2; D gene ambiguous. The CDR3 covers 11 residues. V was shortened by 4 bases and J by 1 base, with 4 bases between the two germline ends. In germline, CDR1 is SQVTM, CDR2 ANQGSEA. The CDR3 here is CSVAHNYGYTF. The CDR3 DNA follows: TGCAGCGTTGCCCATAACTATGGCTACACCTTC.

The CDR3 coding sequence is TGTGCCAGCAGATTACTAGCGGGAGTTCCCGGGGAGCTGTTTTTT. Translation: CASRLLAGVPGELFF. The V and J genes are TRBV7-3 and TRBJ2-2; 11 bases are shared with TRBD2. Looked up from germline, CDR1 is SGHTA and CDR2 is FQGTGA. The V and J ends lost 6 bases and 6 bases, in that order; junction bases with no gene match: 6. The CDR3 loop spans 15 amino acids.

The rearrangement joins TRBV20-1 to TRBJ1-1; 7 nucleotides match TRBD1. The germline CDR1 and CDR2 sequences are DFQATT and SNEGSKA (reference sequence). CDR3 size: 11 residues. The trim removed 3 bases at V and 11 bases at J, leaving 6 bases unmatched. The CDR3 sequence: CSASEQGWAFF. The CDR3, as DNA: TGCAGTGCTAGCGAACAGGGGTGGGCTTTCTTT.

The J gene is TRBJ2-7, the V gene TRBV29-1, with a possible D match to TRBD2 (5 bases). V dropped 4 bases and J dropped 0 bases, with 13 bases sitting between them. Germline loops: CDR1 SQVTM, CDR2 ANQGSEA. This CDR3 comprises 14 residues. The CDR3 here is CSVAGGSSSYEQYF. CDR3 in DNA: TGCAGCGTTGCAGGCGGGTCAAGCTCCTACGAGCAGTACTTC.

The J gene is TRBJ1-6, the V gene TRBV19; 8 bases are shared with TRBD1. The CDR3 contains 15 residues. The germline V gene encodes CDR1 LNHDA and CDR2 SQIVND (reference sequence). Germline trimming cut 5 bases from V and 7 bases from J; bases unmatched to any gene: 7. The CDR3 region is CASSLQTGANSPLHF. For the CDR3, the DNA is TGTGCCAGTAGTCTTCAGACAGGGGCCAATTCACCCCTCCACTTT.